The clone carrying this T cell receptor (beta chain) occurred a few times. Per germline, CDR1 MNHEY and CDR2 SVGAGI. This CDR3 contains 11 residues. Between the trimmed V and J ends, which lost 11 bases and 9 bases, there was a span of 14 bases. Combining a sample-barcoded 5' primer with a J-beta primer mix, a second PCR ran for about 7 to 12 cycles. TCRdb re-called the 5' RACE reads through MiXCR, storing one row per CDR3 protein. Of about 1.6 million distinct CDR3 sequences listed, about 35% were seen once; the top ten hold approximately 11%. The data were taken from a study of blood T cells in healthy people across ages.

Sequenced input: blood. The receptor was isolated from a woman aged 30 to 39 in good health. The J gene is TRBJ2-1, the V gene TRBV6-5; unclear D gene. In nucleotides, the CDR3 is TGTGCCTCCCGGTTGTTGGGTGAGCAGTTCTTC. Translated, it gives CASRLLGEQFF.